The 10 T cell receptor beta chains below all came from one sample that was sequenced in a study of regulatory T cells in long-lasting Graves disease. As for time point: newly diagnosed GD, antithyroid drugs for less than 3 months. With RNA extracted from PBMCs as input, the TCR library was made. According to the study, TCR beta libraries were built with iRepertoire HTBI primers and CDR3-region Arm-PCR. TCRdb used MiXCR to reprocess the multiplex PCR reads, holding one entry per CDR3 protein. The sample holds some 560,000 distinct CDR3 sequences, approximately 16% seen once. These data also formed part of another study, on T cells in Graves' hyperthyroidism and ophthalmopathy.

Material: peripheral blood mononuclear cells (PBMCs), obtained at new diagnosis, from a patient treated with antithyroid drugs. These receptors came from a woman aged 40-65 years with Graves disease.

This clonotype was seen just once. The rearrangement uses TRBV3-1 and TRBJ2-1; TRBD1 is a possible D gene (5 bases). Between the trimmed V and J ends, which lost 1 base and 0 bases, there was a span of 16 bases. CDR3 length: 18 residues. CDR1 and CDR2 (germline): LGHDT, YNNKEL (reference sequence). The CDR3 sequence is CASSQGWGPSSSYNEQFF. In DNA, the CDR3 is TGTGCCAGCAGCCAAGGGTGGGGCCCGTCCTCCTCCTACAATGAGCAGTTCTTC.

This clonotype was seen a few times. V usage is TRBV7-9 and J usage is TRBJ1-2; D is possibly TRBD1 (5 bases). The CDR3 is 17 residues long. In germline, CDR1 is SEHNR, CDR2 FQNEAQ (reference sequence). V lost 6 bases and J lost 8, with 28 bases in between. For the CDR3, the DNA is TGTGCCAGCAGACCCGGGACGAAGTCCAAGGCTGTAAAGGGCTACACCTTC. Translation: CASRPGTKSKAVKGYTF. Variable domain in full (rest from reference TRBV7-9 and TRBJ1-2): DTGVSQNPRHKITKRGQNVTFRCDPISEHNRLYWYRQTLGQGPEFLTYFQNEAQLEKSRLLSDRFSAERPKGSFSTLEIQRTEQGDSAMYLCASRPGTKSKAVKGYTFGSGTRLTVV.

As concerns this clonotype: The germline gene is not matched at one end of the junction; a read error may be the cause. The J gene is TRBJ1-2, the V gene TRBV5-1; D call uncertain. The CDR3 has 13 amino acids. Per the germline V gene, CDR1 is SGHRS and CDR2 is YFSETQ. In DNA form, the CDR3 reads TGCGCCAGCAGCCCGGAGGCTAACTGTGGCTACACCTTC. This codes for CASSPEANCGYTF.

A few counts support this clonotype. The J gene is TRBJ1-1, the V gene TRBV19; D gene uncertain. Deletions cut 3 bases from V and 7 bases from J, with 12 bases between. There are 13 residues in the CDR3. CDR1 is LNHDA and CDR2 is SQIVND in the germline V gene (reference sequence). The CDR3 DNA is TGTGCCAGTAGTATTATGACTGAGGTTGAAGCTTTCTTT. Its protein is CASSIMTEVEAFF.

A few counts support this clonotype. The chain couples TRBV30 to TRBJ1-3, with D unclear. The V end was cut by 0 bases, the J end by 2 bases, with 17 bases between. CDR3 length: 17 amino acids. CDR1 GTSNPN and CDR2 SVGIG come from the germline V gene (reference sequence). The CDR3 DNA reads as TGTGCCTGGAGTGTAATAAGGGCGAAGACTACTGGAAACACCATATATTTT. It translates to CAWSVIRAKTTGNTIYF.

This clonotype was seen just once. The chain has TRBV3-1 and TRBJ2-2, with 7 bases that match TRBD2. In germline, CDR1 is LGHDT, CDR2 YNNKEL (reference sequence). The trim removed 0 bases at V and 7 bases at J, leaving 17 bases unmatched. CDR3 size: 19 residues. CDR3 DNA: TGTGCCAGCAGCCAAGATGCCCCCCCTTTTGGGGGGGTTGGCGGGGAGCTGTTTTTT. Residues: CASSQDAPPFGGVGGELFF.

This clonotype was observed many times. Mismatch with germline at one junction end may stem from a read error. The chain is built from TRBV28 and TRBJ1-1, with a weak D call TRBD1 (6 bases). The CDR3 length is 15 residues. Germline-derived CDR1 and CDR2 are MDHEN and SYDVKM. The CDR3 coding sequence is TGCGCCAGCAGCCCACAAGGGGGAAAGAACACTGAAGCTTTCTTT. This translates into CASSPQGGKNTEAFF.

This clonotype has a count of ten or more. The chain is built from TRBV5-6 and TRBJ1-2; no definite D call. V dropped 1 base and J dropped 5 bases, with 12 bases sitting between them. Per the germline V gene, CDR1 is SGHDT and CDR2 is YYEEEE. CDR3 length equals 14 residues. CDR3 DNA sequence: TGTGCCAGCAGCTTGACCGGGAGAGGATATGGCTACACCTTC. As protein: CASSLTGRGYGYTF. Complete variable domain (other parts from reference TRBV5-6 and TRBJ1-2): DAGVTQSPTHLIKTRGQQVTLRCSPKSGHDTVSWYQQALGQGPQFIFQYYEEEERQRGNFPDRFSGHQFPNYSSELNVNALLLGDSALYLCASSLTGRGYGYTFGSGTRLTVV.

This clonotype was seen ten or more times. The CDR3 DNA is TGTGCCAGCAGTACTTTTTGGGGAAACATGAACACTGAAGCTTTCTTT. Translating gives CASSTFWGNMNTEAFF. This rearrangement joins TRBV6-1 to TRBJ1-1, with unresolved D. Germline loops: CDR1 MNHNS, CDR2 SASEGT. The CDR3 consists of 16 residues. V dropped 5 bases and J dropped 0 bases, with 16 bases sitting between them.

This clonotype was counted at least ten times. This chain links TRBV11-2 with TRBJ1-1; a possible D gene is TRBD1 (6 bases). V was shortened by 4 bases and J by 4 bases, with 22 bases between the two germline ends. The germline CDR1 and CDR2 sequences are SGHAT and FQNNGV. The CDR3 contains 17 residues. Here the CDR3 reads CASSSGQFGFKVTEAFF. The CDR3 nucleotides read TGTGCCAGCAGCTCTGGACAGTTTGGATTTAAGGTCACTGAAGCTTTCTTT.